The clone carrying this T cell receptor (beta chain) has just one count. Its antigen is currently unknown. The V and J ends lost 0 bases and 5 bases, in that order; junction bases with no gene match: 8. CDR3 size: 16 residues. CDR1 and CDR2 from the germline V gene are LGHNA and YSLEER. Through a sample-barcoded 5' primer and a J-beta primer mix, a second PCR was run for about 7 to 12 cycles. Each CDR3 protein gets one entry after TCRdb re-called the 5' RACE reads with MiXCR. The sample has hundreds of thousands of distinct CDR3 sequences; nearly 60% are singletons. The source of the sample is a study of blood T cells in healthy people across ages. Study-wide findings and caveats: Per million T cells, the diversity of TCR beta decreased roughly linearly as age advanced. A strong correlation between TCR beta diversity and naive T cell percentage was seen.

The receptor was isolated from a man between 25 and 39 years old in good health. The chain couples TRBV4-3 to TRBJ2-5; 8 nucleotides agree with TRBD2. The sequenced sample was blood. This chain's CDR3 is CASSQEDWGLGETQYF. The CDR3 nucleotides are TGCGCCAGCAGCCAAGAGGATTGGGGACTAGGTGAGACCCAGTACTTC.